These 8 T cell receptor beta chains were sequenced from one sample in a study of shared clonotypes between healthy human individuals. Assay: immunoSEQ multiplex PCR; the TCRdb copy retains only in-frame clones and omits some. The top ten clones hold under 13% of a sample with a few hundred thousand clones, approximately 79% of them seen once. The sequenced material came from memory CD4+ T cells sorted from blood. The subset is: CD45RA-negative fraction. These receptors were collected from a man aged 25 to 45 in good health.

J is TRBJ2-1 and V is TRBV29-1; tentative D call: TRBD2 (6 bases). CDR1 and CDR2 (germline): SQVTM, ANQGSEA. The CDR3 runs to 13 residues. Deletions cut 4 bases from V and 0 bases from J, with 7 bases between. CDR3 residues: CSVAGDSYNEQFF. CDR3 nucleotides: TGCAGCGTTGCGGGGGACTCCTACAATGAGCAGTTCTTC.

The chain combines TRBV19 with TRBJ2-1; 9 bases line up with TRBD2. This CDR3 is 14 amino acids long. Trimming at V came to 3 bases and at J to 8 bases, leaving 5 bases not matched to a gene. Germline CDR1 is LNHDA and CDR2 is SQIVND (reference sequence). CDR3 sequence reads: CASSIRSGSDEQFF. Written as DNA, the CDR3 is TGTGCCAGTAGTATCCGTAGCGGGAGCGATGAGCAGTTCTTC.

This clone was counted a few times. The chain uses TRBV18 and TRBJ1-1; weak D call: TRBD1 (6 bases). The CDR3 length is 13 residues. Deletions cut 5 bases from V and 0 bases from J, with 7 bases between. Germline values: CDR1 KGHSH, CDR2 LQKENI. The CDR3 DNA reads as TGTGCCAGCTCAGGACAGTTGAACACTGAAGCTTTCTTT. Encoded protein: CASSGQLNTEAFF.

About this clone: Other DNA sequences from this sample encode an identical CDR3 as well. CDR3 DNA sequence: TGTGCCAGCAGTGAGCAACAAGAGACCCAGTACTTC. Residues: CASSEQQETQYF. The V gene is TRBV2, the J gene TRBJ2-5; no firm D call. Looked up from germline, CDR1 is SNHLY and CDR2 is FYNNEI. V lost 3 bases and J lost 2, with 4 bases in between. The CDR3 covers 12 residues.

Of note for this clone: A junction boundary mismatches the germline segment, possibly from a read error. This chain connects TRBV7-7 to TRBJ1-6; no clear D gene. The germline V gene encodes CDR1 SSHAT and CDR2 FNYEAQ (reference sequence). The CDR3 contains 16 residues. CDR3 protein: CASSLAQEKHNSPLHF. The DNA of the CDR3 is TGTGCTAGCAGCTTAGCTCAGGAAAAACATAATTCACCCCTCCACTTT.

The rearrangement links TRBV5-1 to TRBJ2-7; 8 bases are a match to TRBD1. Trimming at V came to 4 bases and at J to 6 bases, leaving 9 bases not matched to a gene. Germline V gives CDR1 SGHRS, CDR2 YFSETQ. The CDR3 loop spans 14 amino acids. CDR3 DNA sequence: TGCGCCAGCAGCATGGACAGGGTACTTGGCGAGCAGTACTTC. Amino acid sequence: CASSMDRVLGEQYF.

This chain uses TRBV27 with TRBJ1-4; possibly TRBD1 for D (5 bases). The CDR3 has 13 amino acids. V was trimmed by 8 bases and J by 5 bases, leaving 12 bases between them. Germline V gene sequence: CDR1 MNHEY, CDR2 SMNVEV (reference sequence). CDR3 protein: CASSRGTNEKLFF. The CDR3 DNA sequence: TGTGCCAGCTCGAGGGGAACGAATGAAAAACTGTTTTTT.

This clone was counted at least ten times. CDR3 DNA: TGTGCCAGTCGGCCGGGACAGGGGGCCAACAATGAGCAGTTCTTC. It encodes CASRPGQGANNEQFF. The chain carries TRBV2 and TRBJ2-1; 12 bases line up with TRBD1. Trimming removed 9 bases from V and 5 bases from J; junction bases left unmatched: 8. The CDR3 runs to 15 residues. Germline V CDR1 and CDR2: SNHLY, FYNNEI.